The 21 T cell receptor beta chains given below trace back to one sample, sequenced in a study of blood T cell repertoires in COVID-19. TCRdb's copy holds only in-frame clones and misses some; the assay was immunoSEQ multiplex PCR. Of about 330,000 clones listed, about 91% were seen once; the top ten hold roughly a tenth. Sequencing was carried out using peripheral blood. The receptors derive from a man aged 30 to 39 with COVID-19, enrolled during active disease.

The chain carries TRBV10-3 and TRBJ1-1, with 8 bases identical to TRBD1. CDR3 length: 12 amino acids. CDR1 is ENHRY, CDR2 SYGVKD, per germline. With V trimmed by 2 bases and J by 8 bases, 1 base remained unmatched. CDR3 in amino acids: CAISERTGEAFF. CDR3 sequence (DNA): TGTGCCATCAGTGAGAGGACAGGGGAAGCTTTCTTT.

The gene calls are TRBV29-1 and TRBJ2-3; 13 bases map to TRBD2. The ends lost 7 bases at V and 2 bases at J; junction bases unmatched: 3. From germline, CDR1 is SQVTM and CDR2 ANQGSEA. This CDR3 is 14 amino acids long. The DNA for the CDR3 is TGCAGCGGGGGACTAGCGGGGATCACAGATACGCAGTATTTT. Translation gives CSGGLAGITDTQYF.

This clone was detected only a few times. The chain couples TRBV20-1 to TRBJ2-7; 10 bases are shared with TRBD2. The CDR3 totals 13 residues. Germline assignment: CDR1 DFQATT and CDR2 SNEGSKA (reference sequence). The J segment lost 5 bases and the V segment lost 3 bases, leaving 4 bases of the junction unmatched. CDR3 DNA sequence: TGCAGTGCTAGTCTAGCGGGAGTGCACGAGCAGTACTTC. It translates to CSASLAGVHEQYF.

The chain joins TRBV20-1 to TRBJ1-5, with D maybe TRBD1 (6 bases). The CDR3 contains 11 residues. Germline-derived CDR1 and CDR2 are DFQATT and SNEGSKA (reference sequence). Trimming cost V 6 bases and J 10 bases, with 13 bases left between them. In DNA, the CDR3 is TGCAGTGCAACCCAGGGGATTCCCCAGCATTTT. It is translated as CSATQGIPQHF.

CDR3 residues: CASSPLGGETGNTIYF. CDR3 DNA: TGTGCCAGCAGCCCTCTGGGGGGGGAAACAGGAAACACCATATATTTT. The V gene is TRBV7-6, the J gene TRBJ1-3; possibly TRBD1 for D (5 bases). The CDR3 covers 16 residues. CDR1 and CDR2 from the germline V gene are SGHVS and FNYEAQ. V was pared by 5 bases and J by 4 bases, with 18 bases between. Full variable domain (remainder filled in from reference TRBV7-6 and TRBJ1-3): GAGVSQSPRYKVTKRGQDVALRCDPISGHVSLYWYRQALGQGPEFLTYFNYEAQQDKSGLPNDRFSAERPEGSISTLTIQRTEQRDSAMYRCASSPLGGETGNTIYFGEGSWLTVV.

V gene TRBV7-2 combines with J gene TRBJ1-2; D is undetermined. Germline V gene sequence: CDR1 SGHTA, CDR2 FQGNSA. Trimming stripped 3 bases from V and 4 bases from J, with 6 bases between. The CDR3 loop spans 12 amino acids. This CDR3 reads CASSFDIYGYTF. In nucleotides, the CDR3 is TGTGCCAGCAGCTTCGACATCTATGGCTACACCTTC.

The chain carries TRBV6-5 and TRBJ2-7, with TRBD2 as a possible D gene (5 bases). The CDR3 is 15 residues long. V lost 2 bases and J lost 2, with 13 bases in between. CDR1 MNHEY and CDR2 SVGAGI come from the germline V gene. CDR3 bases: TGTGCCAGCAGTTACCTAGGCGGGTTTCCCTACGAGCAGTACTTC. Amino acids: CASSYLGGFPYEQYF.

About this clone: The sample has other DNA sequences that encode this CDR3 too. V and J are TRBV9 and TRBJ2-3, with 7 bases aligning to TRBD2. CDR1 is SGDLS, CDR2 YYNGEE, per germline. Trimming removed 0 bases from V and 4 bases from J; junction bases left unmatched: 2. The CDR3 contains 14 residues. The CDR3 protein is CASSVAGGPDTQYF. The CDR3 coding sequence is TGTGCCAGCAGCGTAGCGGGAGGCCCAGATACGCAGTATTTT. The whole variable domain, filled in from reference TRBV9 and TRBJ2-3, reads DSGVTQTPKHLITATGQRVTLRCSPRSGDLSVYWYQQSLDQGLQFLIQYYNGEERAKGNILERFSAQQFPDLHSELNLSSLELGDSALYFCASSVAGGPDTQYFGPGTRLTVL.

This rearrangement joins TRBV6-5 to TRBJ1-2, with D unclear. The CDR3 totals 15 residues. V was cut by 10 bases and J by 0 bases, with 18 bases left in between. CDR1 MNHEY and CDR2 SVGAGI come from the germline V gene. The CDR3 DNA follows: TGTGCCACCGAGATGACATGGAATGCTAACTATGGCTACACCTTC. Its protein is CATEMTWNANYGYTF.

The chain links TRBV20-1 to TRBJ2-2; D unresolved. V lost 3 bases and J 1 base, leaving 6 bases between the germline ends. CDR3 length: 13 amino acids. CDR1 is DFQATT and CDR2 is SNEGSKA in the germline V gene (reference sequence). CDR3: CSASFQNTGELFF. For the CDR3, the DNA is TGCAGTGCTAGTTTCCAGAACACCGGGGAGCTGTTTTTT.

The rearrangement links TRBV2 to TRBJ2-5; TRBD2 is a possible D gene (6 bases). V lost 6 bases and J 2 bases, leaving 7 bases between the germline ends. The CDR3 loop spans 12 amino acids. CDR1 and CDR2 from the germline V gene are SNHLY and FYNNEI. The CDR3 bases are TGTGCCAGCAGCGGACTACAAGAGACCCAGTACTTC. Translation gives CASSGLQETQYF.

This chain uses TRBV19 with TRBJ2-4; 8 positions agree with TRBD1. From germline, CDR1 is LNHDA and CDR2 SQIVND (reference sequence). The CDR3 sequence is 15 residues long. V trimming: 7 bases; J trimming: 1 base; junction bases outside the gene matches: 6. The CDR3 region is CASTPNRGAKNIQYF. The CDR3 DNA follows: TGTGCCAGTACCCCCAACAGGGGGGCCAAAAACATTCAGTACTTC.

The V and J genes are TRBV6-5 and TRBJ2-5, with unresolved D. The CDR3 spans 14 residues. V was trimmed by 6 bases and J by 3 bases, leaving 14 bases between them. Germline loops: CDR1 MNHEY, CDR2 SVGAGI. This CDR3 is CASRWSVQKETQYF. The DNA of the CDR3 is TGTGCCAGCAGATGGTCAGTACAGAAAGAGACCCAGTACTTC.

The chain joins TRBV24-1 to TRBJ2-2, with D unresolved. Trimming cost V 4 bases and J 2 bases, with 7 bases left between them. This CDR3 region has 14 residues. Germline CDR1 KGHDR, CDR2 SFDVKD. CDR3 amino acids: CATSEPVNTGELFF. The CDR3 coding sequence is TGTGCCACCAGTGAACCGGTAAACACCGGGGAGCTGTTTTTT.

This chain joins TRBV5-5 and TRBJ1-3; TRBD1 matches 7 bases. The CDR3 runs 13 residues. Looked up from germline, CDR1 is SGHKS and CDR2 is YYEKEE (reference sequence). Trimming took 9 bases from V and 1 from J; bases not matched to a gene: 4. The CDR3 reads CATSTGSGNTIYF. DNA for the CDR3: TGTGCCACTTCGACAGGGTCTGGAAACACCATATATTTT.

A word on this clone: This sample also contains other DNA sequences that code for the same CDR3. V gene TRBV12-5 combines with J gene TRBJ2-7; D gene unclear. CDR3 length: 13 residues. Germline V CDR1 and CDR2: LGHNT, FRNRAP. The V end was cut by 1 base, the J end by 2 bases, with 6 bases between. The DNA of the CDR3 is TGTGCTAGTGGTTTGGGAGGAGCCTACGAGCAGTACTTC. It is translated as CASGLGGAYEQYF. The full variable domain, in which reference TRBV12-5 and TRBJ2-7 provide the parts outside the CDR3, is DARVTQTPRHKVTEMGQEVTMRCQPILGHNTVFWYRQTMMQGLELLAYFRNRAPLDDSGMPKDRFSAEMPDATLATLKIQPSEPRDSAVYFCASGLGGAYEQYFGPGTRLTVT.

The chain employs TRBV5-1 and TRBJ1-2, with D perhaps TRBD1 (5 bases). The CDR3 covers 15 residues. Trimming left V 3 bases short and J 0 bases short, with 12 bases between. Per germline, CDR1 SGHRS and CDR2 YFSETQ. The CDR3 DNA sequence: TGCGCCAGCAGCTCCCGGGGACTGACTAACTATGGCTACACCTTC. Protein product: CASSSRGLTNYGYTF.

The chain is built from TRBV5-5 and TRBJ1-5, with 12 bases identical to TRBD1. J gave up 3 bases and V 4 bases, and 11 bases lay outside the gene matches. CDR3 size: 18 residues. The V gene's germline CDR1 is SGHKS and CDR2 YYEKEE (reference sequence). The CDR3 spells CASSLRDRGRSDNQPQHF. The CDR3 coding sequence is TGTGCCAGCAGCCTAAGGGACAGGGGGCGTTCTGACAATCAGCCCCAGCATTTT.

This chain links TRBV6-6 with TRBJ2-2; the match to TRBD2 covers 14 bases. V dropped 6 bases and J dropped 2; count of bases not matched to a gene: 2. This CDR3 is 16 amino acids long. The V gene's germline CDR1 is MNHNY and CDR2 SVGAGI (reference sequence). The CDR3 sequence is CASRGTSGSNTGELFF. The CDR3 DNA reads TGTGCCAGCAGGGGGACTAGCGGGAGCAACACCGGGGAGCTGTTTTTT.

This clone appeared a single time. The chain combines TRBV24-1 with TRBJ2-7, with TRBD2 as a possible D gene (5 bases). There are 13 residues in the CDR3. V lost 3 bases and J 4 bases, leaving 9 bases between the germline ends. Germline lookup yields CDR1 KGHDR and CDR2 SFDVKD. The CDR3 nucleotides are TGTGCCACCAGTGATCCTAGCAGATACGAGCAGTACTTC. It codes for CATSDPSRYEQYF.

This chain connects TRBV27 to TRBJ2-7, with TRBD2 matching over 8 bases. CDR1 is MNHEY and CDR2 is SMNVEV in the germline V gene (reference sequence). V was pared by 5 bases and J by 2 bases, with 8 bases of the junction left unmatched. This CDR3 has 15 amino acids. CDR3 sequence reads: CASSPRTSPPYEQYF. The DNA for the CDR3 is TGTGCCAGCAGTCCAAGGACTAGCCCGCCCTACGAGCAGTACTTC.